Below, 16 T cell receptor beta chains from the same sample are listed, as sequenced in a study of PD-L1 blockade in urothelial cancer. Using immunoSEQ multiplex PCR, the repertoire was profiled, and TCRdb retains in-frame clones only, with some absent. The sample holds about 36,000 clones, around 33% seen once. Sequences were derived from tumor tissue, sampled before atezolizumab (anti-PD-L1) treatment. Receptors originate from a man between 60 and 75 years old with urothelial cancer.

This clone turned up a few times. The chain uses TRBV4-1 and TRBJ1-2, with 8 bases that match TRBD1. The CDR3 totals 16 residues. J was trimmed by 6 bases and V by 0 bases; bases with no gene match: 9. CDR1 and CDR2 (germline): MGHRA, YSYEKL. CDR3 sequence reads: CASSQDVGTGIHGYTF. CDR3 DNA: TGCGCCAGCAGCCAAGACGTCGGGACAGGAATACATGGCTACACCTTC.

This clone showed up just a few times. One junction end does not reproduce the germline sequence, and a read error may be involved. The J gene is TRBJ2-3, the V gene TRBV6-1; D is undetermined. Germline V gene sequence: CDR1 MNHNS, CDR2 SASEGT. CDR3 length: 12 residues. CDR3 nucleotides: TGTGCCATCAGTGAAGAGACAGATACGCAGTATTTT. Translating it yields CAISEETDTQYF.

The rearrangement links TRBV28 to TRBJ2-7; the match to TRBD2 covers 8 bases. The CDR3 is made up of 14 amino acids. Germline assignment: CDR1 MDHEN and CDR2 SYDVKM. Trimming took 3 bases from V and 6 from J; bases not matched to a gene: 7. CDR3 DNA sequence: TGTGCCAGCAGTTTGGGTGACAGCGGGAGCGAGCAGTACTTC. Translating it yields CASSLGDSGSEQYF.

This clone was seen a few times. The chain couples TRBV6-8 to TRBJ2-1; TRBD1 matches 9 bases. The CDR3 is 15 amino acids. Germline trimming cut 4 bases from V and 6 bases from J; bases unmatched to any gene: 7. Germline CDR1 MNHGY, CDR2 SAAAGT. The CDR3 region has the DNA TGTGCCAGCAGTTCCTGGGACAGGGACATCAATGAGCAGTTCTTC. Translating gives CASSSWDRDINEQFF.

Only a few counts were recorded for this clone. This rearrangement joins TRBV9 to TRBJ2-1, with D unresolved. The CDR3 contains 13 residues. Trimming cost V 0 bases and J 10 bases, with 11 bases left between them. The germline gives CDR1 SGDLS, CDR2 YYNGEE. DNA of the CDR3: TGTGCCAGCAGCGTAGAAACTGGACGAGAGCAGTTCTTC. Amino acids: CASSVETGREQFF.

In its sample, this clone was seen a few times. V usage is TRBV6-8 and J usage is TRBJ2-1; 10 bases are shared with TRBD2. Germline V gives CDR1 MNHGY, CDR2 SAAAGT. CDR3 size: 17 residues. Trimming cost V 3 bases and J 4 bases; bases outside gene matches: 9. This chain's CDR3 is CASSYFGTSGIYNEQFF. The CDR3 DNA is TGTGCCAGCAGTTATTTTGGAACTAGCGGGATTTACAATGAGCAGTTCTTC.

J is TRBJ2-1 and V is TRBV12-5; 11 bases map to TRBD2. V lost 2 bases and J lost 9; bases outside the gene matches: 12. Germline values: CDR1 LGHNT, CDR2 FRNRAP. CDR3 size: 17 residues. For the CDR3, the DNA is TGTGCTAGTGGTTTGCACACCGGGACTAGCGGAAGGGGTGAGCAGTTCTTC. This gives the protein CASGLHTGTSGRGEQFF. Looking up the rest from reference TRBV12-5 and TRBJ2-1 gives the full variable domain: DARVTQTPRHKVTEMGQEVTMRCQPILGHNTVFWYRQTMMQGLELLAYFRNRAPLDDSGMPKDRFSAEMPDATLATLKIQPSEPRDSAVYFCASGLHTGTSGRGEQFFGPGTRLTVL.

The chain recombines TRBV5-1 with TRBJ2-7, with TRBD1 matching 7 bases. V was clipped by 5 bases and J by 6 bases; unmatched bases: 11. This CDR3 contains 14 residues. CDR1 is SGHRS, CDR2 YFSETQ, per germline. DNA for the CDR3: TGCGCCAGCAGACCTCGGACAGGCCCAAGCGAGCAGTACTTC. Protein: CASRPRTGPSEQYF.

This clone appeared many times. The gene calls are TRBV11-3 and TRBJ2-7, with TRBD1 identical over 10 bases. Trimming removed 3 bases from V and 7 bases from J; junction bases left unmatched: 9. CDR1 is SGHNT, CDR2 YENEEA, per germline. This CDR3 has 15 residues. Written as DNA, the CDR3 is TGTGCCAGCAGCTTGAGGGGGACAGGGGCGGGAGAGCAGTACTTC. Amino acid sequence: CASSLRGTGAGEQYF. Based on the CDR3 plus reference TRBV11-3 and TRBJ2-7, the full variable domain is EAGVVQSPRYKIIEKKQPVAFWCNPISGHNTLYWYLQNLGQGPELLIRYENEEAVDDSQLPKDRFSAERLKGVDSTLKIQPAELGDSAVYLCASSLRGTGAGEQYFGPGTRLTVT.

This rearrangement joins TRBV6-8 to TRBJ2-7; tentative D call: TRBD2 (6 bases). This CDR3 contains 14 residues. CDR1 is MNHGY, CDR2 SAAAGT, per germline. Trimming cost V 5 bases and J 0 bases, with 11 bases left between them. CDR3 bases: TGTGCCAGCAGTAAGGACGGGAGCTCCTACGAGCAGTACTTC. Encoded protein: CASSKDGSSYEQYF.

This clone has only a few counts. The V gene is TRBV6-7, the J gene TRBJ1-2; D may be TRBD1 (5 bases). TRBV6-7 belongs to the ORF category, with a function that is uncertain. CDR3 size: 14 residues. V shed 7 bases and J shed 6 bases, with 18 bases lying between them. The DNA of the CDR3 is TGTGCCAGCACGCCCCGGGCCAGGGTGGATGGCTACACCTTC. It codes for CASTPRARVDGYTF.

The gene calls are TRBV5-1 and TRBJ2-2; 10 positions match TRBD1. V dropped 4 bases and J dropped 2; count of bases not matched to a gene: 5. CDR1 and CDR2 (germline): SGHRS, YFSETQ. CDR3 length equals 16 residues. The CDR3 bases are TGCGCCAGCAGCAGGACGACAGGGGGCAACACCGGGGAGCTGTTTTTT. Protein: CASSRTTGGNTGELFF.

The chain couples TRBV19 to TRBJ2-7; D gene uncertain. Germline V lookup: CDR1 LNHDA, CDR2 SQIVND (reference sequence). V was trimmed by 5 bases and J by 0 bases, leaving 11 bases between them. The CDR3 contains 14 residues. In nucleotides, the CDR3 is TGTGCCAGTAGTCTTCCGGGCCGCTCCTACGAGCAGTACTTC. Protein product: CASSLPGRSYEQYF.

The V and J genes are TRBV11-3 and TRBJ2-1, with TRBD2 matching 8 bases. Per the germline V gene, CDR1 is SGHNT and CDR2 is YENEEA. The CDR3 totals 14 residues. The V gene end was trimmed by 8 bases and the J gene end by 4 bases; junction bases not matched to a gene: 7. This CDR3 reads CASFHSGMYNEQFF. The CDR3 nucleotides are TGTGCCAGCTTCCATAGCGGGATGTACAATGAGCAGTTCTTC.

A few counts support this clone. The chain joins TRBV6-8 to TRBJ2-3; a possible D gene is TRBD1 (6 bases). V dropped 5 bases and J dropped 5 bases, with 11 bases sitting between them. Germline loops: CDR1 MNHGY, CDR2 SAAAGT. This CDR3 has 13 amino acids. CDR3 sequence (DNA): TGTGCCAGCAGTGTCCAGGGGCAAGATACGCAGTATTTT. This translates into CASSVQGQDTQYF.

V and J are TRBV30 and TRBJ1-6, with D possibly being TRBD1 (5 bases). Trimming took 4 bases from V and 7 from J, leaving 14 bases between them. Germline CDR1 is GTSNPN and CDR2 is SVGIG (reference sequence). This CDR3 comprises 14 residues. DNA for the CDR3: TGTGCCTGGATGTACCAGGGAGCCAATTCACCCCTCCACTTT. This codes for CAWMYQGANSPLHF.